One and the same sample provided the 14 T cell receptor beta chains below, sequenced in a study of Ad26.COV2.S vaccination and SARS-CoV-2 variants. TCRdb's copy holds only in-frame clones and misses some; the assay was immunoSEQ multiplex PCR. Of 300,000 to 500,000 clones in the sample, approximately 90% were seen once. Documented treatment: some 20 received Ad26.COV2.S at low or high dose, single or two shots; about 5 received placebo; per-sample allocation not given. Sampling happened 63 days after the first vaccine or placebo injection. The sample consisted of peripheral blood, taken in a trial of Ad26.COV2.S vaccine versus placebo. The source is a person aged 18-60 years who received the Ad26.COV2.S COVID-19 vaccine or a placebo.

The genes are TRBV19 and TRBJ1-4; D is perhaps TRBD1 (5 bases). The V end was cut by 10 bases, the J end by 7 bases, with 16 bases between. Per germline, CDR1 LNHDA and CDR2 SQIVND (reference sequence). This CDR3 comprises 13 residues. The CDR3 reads CATSRAYSEKLFF. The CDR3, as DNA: TGTGCCACCAGCAGGGCCTATAGTGAAAAACTGTTTTTT. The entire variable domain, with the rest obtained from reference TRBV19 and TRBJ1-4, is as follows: DGGITQSPKYLFRKEGQNVTLSCEQNLNHDAMYWYRQDPGQGLRLIYYSQIVNDFQKGDIAEGYSVSREKKESFPLTVTSAQKNPTAFYLCATSRAYSEKLFFGSGTQLSVL.

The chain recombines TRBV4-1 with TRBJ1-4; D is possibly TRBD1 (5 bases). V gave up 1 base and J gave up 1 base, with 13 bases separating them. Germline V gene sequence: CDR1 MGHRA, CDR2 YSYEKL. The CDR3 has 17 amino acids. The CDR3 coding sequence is TGCGCCAGCAGCCAAGTTACATTGGGGGTAACTAATGAAAAACTGTTTTTT. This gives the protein CASSQVTLGVTNEKLFF.

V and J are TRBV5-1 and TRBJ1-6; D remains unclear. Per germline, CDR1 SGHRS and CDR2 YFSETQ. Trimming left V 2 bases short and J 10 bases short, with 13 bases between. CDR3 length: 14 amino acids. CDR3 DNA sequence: TGCGCCAGCAGCTTCGGCCGTGGGAACTCACCCCTCCACTTT. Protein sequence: CASSFGRGNSPLHF.

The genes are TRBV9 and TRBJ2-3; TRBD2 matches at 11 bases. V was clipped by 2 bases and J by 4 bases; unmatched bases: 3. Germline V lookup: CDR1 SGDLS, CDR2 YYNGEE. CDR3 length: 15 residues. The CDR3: CASSVSGGAADTQYF. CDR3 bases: TGTGCCAGCAGCGTTAGCGGGGGGGCGGCAGATACGCAGTATTTT.

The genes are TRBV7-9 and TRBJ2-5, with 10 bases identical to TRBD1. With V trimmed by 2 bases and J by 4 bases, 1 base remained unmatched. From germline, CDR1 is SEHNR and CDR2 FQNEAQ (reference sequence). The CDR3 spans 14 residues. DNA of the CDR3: TGTGCCAGCAGCTTATGGGACAGGGGAGAGACCCAGTACTTC. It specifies CASSLWDRGETQYF.

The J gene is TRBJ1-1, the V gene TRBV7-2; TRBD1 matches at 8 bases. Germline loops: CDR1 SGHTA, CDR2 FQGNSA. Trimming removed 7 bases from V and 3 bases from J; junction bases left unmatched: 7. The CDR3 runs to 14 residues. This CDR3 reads CASTDRVWYTEAFF. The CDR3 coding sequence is TGTGCCAGCACGGACAGGGTCTGGTACACTGAAGCTTTCTTT.

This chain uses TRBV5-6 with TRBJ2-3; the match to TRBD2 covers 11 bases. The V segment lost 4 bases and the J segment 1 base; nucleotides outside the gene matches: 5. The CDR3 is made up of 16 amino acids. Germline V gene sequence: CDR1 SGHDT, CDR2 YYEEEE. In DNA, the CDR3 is TGTGCCAGCAGCGATACTAGCGGGGGAGGCACAGATACGCAGTATTTT. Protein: CASSDTSGGGTDTQYF.

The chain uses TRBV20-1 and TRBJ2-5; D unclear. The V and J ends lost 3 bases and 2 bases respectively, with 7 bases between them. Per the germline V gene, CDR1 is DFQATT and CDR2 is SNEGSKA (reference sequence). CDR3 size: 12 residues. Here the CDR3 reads CSASYRQETQYF. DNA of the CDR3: TGCAGTGCTAGTTACAGACAAGAGACCCAGTACTTC.

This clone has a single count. CDR3 nucleotide sequence: TGCGCCAGCAGCTTGGATGGGGCAGGGAACACCGGGGAGCTGTTTTTT. Translated, it gives CASSLDGAGNTGELFF. The gene calls are TRBV5-1 and TRBJ2-2, with D possibly being TRBD1 (5 bases). Between the trimmed V and J ends, which lost 0 bases and 1 base, there was a span of 10 bases. CDR3 size: 16 residues. CDR1 SGHRS and CDR2 YFSETQ come from the germline V gene.

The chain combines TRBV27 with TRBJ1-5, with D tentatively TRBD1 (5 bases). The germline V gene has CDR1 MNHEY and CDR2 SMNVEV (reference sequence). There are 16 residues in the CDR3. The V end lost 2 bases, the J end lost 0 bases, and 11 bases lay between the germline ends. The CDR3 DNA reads TGTGCCAGCAGTTTAACCTCTCAGGGTAGCAATCAGCCCCAGCATTTT. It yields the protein CASSLTSQGSNQPQHF.

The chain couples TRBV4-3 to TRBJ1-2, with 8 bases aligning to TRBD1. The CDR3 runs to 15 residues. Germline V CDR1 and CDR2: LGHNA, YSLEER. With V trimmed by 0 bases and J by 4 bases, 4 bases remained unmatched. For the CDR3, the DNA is TGCGCCAGCAGCCAAGAGGGACAGGAGTCCTATGGCTACACCTTC. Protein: CASSQEGQESYGYTF.

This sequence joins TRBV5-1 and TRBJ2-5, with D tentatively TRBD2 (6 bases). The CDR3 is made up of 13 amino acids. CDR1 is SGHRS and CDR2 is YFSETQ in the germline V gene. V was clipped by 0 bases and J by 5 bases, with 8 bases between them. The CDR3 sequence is CASSLGGDETQYF. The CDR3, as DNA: TGCGCCAGCAGCTTGGGGGGGGACGAGACCCAGTACTTC.

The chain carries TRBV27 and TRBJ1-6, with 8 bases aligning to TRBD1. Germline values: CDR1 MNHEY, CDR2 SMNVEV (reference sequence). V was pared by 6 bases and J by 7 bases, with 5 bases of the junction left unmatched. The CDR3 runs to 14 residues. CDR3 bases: TGTGCCAGCAGACAAACAGGGGGGAATTCACCCCTCCACTTT. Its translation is CASRQTGGNSPLHF.

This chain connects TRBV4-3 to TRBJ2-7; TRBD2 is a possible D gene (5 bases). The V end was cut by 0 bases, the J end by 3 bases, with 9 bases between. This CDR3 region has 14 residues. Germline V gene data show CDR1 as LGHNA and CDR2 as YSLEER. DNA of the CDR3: TGCGCCAGCAGCCAAGAAAGGGAGAGCTACGAGCAGTACTTC. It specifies CASSQERESYEQYF.